This TCR beta chain comes out of a study of Ad26.COV2.S vaccination and SARS-CoV-2 variants (dated by TCRdb to about 2021). Regarding the research as a whole: Donors in the vaccine arm were drawn from COV1001, a multicentre, randomized, double-blind, placebo-controlled phase I-IIa trial testing Ad26.COV2.S in healthy adults. Sequencing of the TCRbeta repertoire served to evaluate the specificity and breadth of SARS-CoV-2-reactive T cell receptors following Ad26.COV2.S vaccination. Trial participants were randomized into five groups of five: low-dose or high-dose Ad26.COV2.S given once or twice, or placebo on both occasions. A total of some 30 samples were included in the TCR-sequenced set, comprising around 19 Ad26.COV2.S vaccine recipients, 5 placebo recipients and 8 SARS-CoV-2 convalescent individuals. Throughout the experiments and outcome assessment, investigators stayed blinded to trial group allocation. Ad26.COV2.S was administered intramuscularly at 5 x 10^10 or 1 x 10^11 viral particles, either as a single shot or as two shots given 56 days apart. Beyond this particular receptor, the publication reports: The study was not powered to compare responses between vaccine doses or regimens. Higher spike-specific TCR breadth was observed in Ad26.COV2.S recipients than in placebo recipients (P = 0.0014). After vaccination, substantial breadth of spike-specific CD8+ and CD4+ T cell responses was reported. Vaccine and placebo recipients had similar non-spike TCR breadth, a finding consistent with the vaccine containing only spike. According to the authors, total T cell responses may have been underestimated by the TCR breadth and depth analyses.

The sample's treatment or condition label, decoded: some 19 received Ad26.COV2.S at low or high dose, single or two shots; 5 received placebo; per-sample allocation not given. For vaccine and placebo recipients, repertoires were sequenced using samples collected on day 63 after the first injection. In Cohort 1b, roughly 26 adults aged 18-55 years were enrolled at a single site in Boston, USA, between 29 July and 7 August 2020. Ad26.COV2.S was a replication-incompetent adenovirus type 26 vector expressing a prefusion-stabilized SARS-CoV-2 spike protein from the original Wuhan strain. About this clone: The antigen it recognizes is unknown. No per-base quality is available; no much larger clone lies one base away.

From the germline V gene, CDR1 is MNHEY and CDR2 is SVGEGT. The CDR3 sequence holds 16 residues, the cysteine and phenylalanine included. Only CDR3 DNA is held: 48 bases, read in frame from base 1. V is cut back by 2 bases and J by 3 bases, with 7 bases in the junction unmatched. TCRbeta CDR3 regions were sequenced with the immunoSEQ Assay. After extraction, genomic DNA underwent amplification by bias-controlled multiplex PCR, followed by high-throughput sequencing. As for the authors' bioinformatics: To quantify the absolute abundance of every unique TCRbeta CDR3 region, sequences were collapsed and filtered. T cell fraction was estimated by normalizing TCRbeta template counts to usable DNA, which was measured by amplifying reference genes present in all nucleated cells. Repertoire TCRs were annotated as SARS-CoV-2-specific when V gene, CDR3 amino acid sequence and J gene were exactly matched to a known reactive TCR set. MIRA supplied the reference SARS-CoV-2 TCR set, which was filtered for enrichment in COVID-19-positive ImmuneCODE repertoires so that public or cross-reactive TCRs were removed. Using the MIRA antigens, annotated TCRs were further analysed by specific ORF or by position within an ORF. Depth was the summed frequency of annotated unique rearrangements, while breadth was defined as annotated unique rearrangements over total unique productive rearrangements. Two-sided Wilcoxon rank-sum tests were used to compare TCR breadth between groups. Held by TCRdb, this immuneACCESS table contains in-frame sequences only and omits some clones. Under half of the omission traces to an unresolved V gene where checked; the cause of the rest is unknown. For V, J and clone size, that table is used; D and trimming come from the DNA. The sample table shows 400,000 to 500,000 clones, and around 89% are seen once. Jointly, the top ten make up around 3.6% of the sample.

The chain is made from TRBV6-2 or TRBV6-3 and TRBJ1-2; 9 bases in the middle match TRBD1. The material was peripheral blood, obtained in a trial of Ad26.COV2.S vaccine versus placebo. The sequence came from a person aged 18-60 years who received the Ad26.COV2.S COVID-19 vaccine or a placebo. CDR3 loop: CASSYPYRGPDYGYTF. The bases are TGTGCCAGCAGTTACCCTTACAGGGGGCCTGACTATGGCTACACCTTC.